The entry that follows covers one T cell receptor (beta chain) sequence. Its antigen remains unidentified. Some clones are missing from TCRdb's copy, which holds only in-frame ones; the method was immunoSEQ multiplex PCR. The sample has about 130,000 clones, 80% to 90% seen once; the top ten hold under 2.5%. This CDR3 has 14 residues. Trimming removed 3 bases at V and 2 bases at J, with 7 bases between. The germline gives CDR1 SEHNR, CDR2 FQNEAQ (reference sequence). This sample stems from a study of cytotoxic CD8 clonotypes in ibrutinib-treated CLL. Points from the study as a whole: In sustained-remission versus progressing patients, sampling times differed. The public clonotypes identified were infrequent and showed contraction or stability on treatment.

This specimen was PBMCs, taken after 24 months of ibrutinib treatment. The sequence was collected from a human donor with chronic lymphocytic leukemia. V gene TRBV7-9 combines with J gene TRBJ1-4; D is unclear. The CDR3 DNA reads TGTGCCAGCAGCTTGGGCGTCACTAATGAAAAACTGTTTTTT. This translates into CASSLGVTNEKLFF.